A single sample is the source of the 4 T cell receptor beta chains below, sequenced in a study of cytomegalovirus exposure and HLA in healthy donors. 13 Jbeta primers and 60 Vbeta primers were used for the PCR. Using immunoSEQ multiplex PCR, the repertoire was profiled, and TCRdb retains in-frame clones only, with some absent. The sample consists of around 200,000 clones, roughly 82% of them appearing once. The specimen was PBMCs. Every receptor here comes from a man in his forties in good health and CMV-seropositive.

This chain connects TRBV18 to TRBJ2-3; 9 bases map to TRBD1. The CDR3 is 16 amino acids. The germline gives CDR1 KGHSH, CDR2 LQKENI. With 2 bases clipped from V and 1 base from J, the junction kept 4 bases outside the gene matches. The CDR3 DNA follows: TGTGCCAGCTCACCAAAGAGGACAGGGGGCACAGATACGCAGTATTTT. It specifies CASSPKRTGGTDTQYF.

The V gene is TRBV6-1, the J gene TRBJ1-1; D remains ambiguous. Between the trimmed V and J ends, which lost 1 base and 4 bases, there was a span of 7 bases. Germline V gene sequence: CDR1 MNHNS, CDR2 SASEGT. This CDR3 comprises 13 residues. The CDR3 reads CASSEVLRTEAFF. In DNA form, the CDR3 reads TGTGCCAGCAGTGAAGTATTGCGCACTGAAGCTTTCTTT.

The rearrangement uses TRBV28 and TRBJ2-7; 8 bases are a match to TRBD1. CDR3 length: 15 amino acids. Germline trimming cut 5 bases from V and 2 bases from J; bases unmatched to any gene: 8. CDR1 and CDR2 (germline): MDHEN, SYDVKM. CDR3 region: CASSIYRGSAYEQYF. The CDR3 bases are TGTGCCAGCAGTATTTACAGGGGGAGTGCCTACGAGCAGTACTTC.

The chain links TRBV27 to TRBJ1-2; D is perhaps TRBD1 (6 bases). The germline V gene encodes CDR1 MNHEY and CDR2 SMNVEV (reference sequence). The V and J ends lost 2 bases and 4 bases respectively, with 14 bases between them. The CDR3 runs 15 residues. Here the CDR3 DNA reads TGTGCCAGCAGTTTAAGGGGGGGCGCGGGCTATGGCTACACCTTC. It specifies CASSLRGGAGYGYTF.